This T cell receptor (beta chain) stems from a study of cytomegalovirus exposure and HLA in healthy donors. At the level of the study: Per a later analysis, the roughly 690 first-cohort and 110 or so validation repertoires shared one platform.

Profiled with immunoSEQ multiplex PCR; TCRdb holds only in-frame clones, not every one. The data hold more than 150,000 clones, with 84% observed a single time. The table lists this clone with a count of one. Its specificity is unknown. Study outcomes and limitations: Reportedly, diagnosis of cytomegalovirus status by the classifier showed high specificity and sensitivity. Many donors shared some public TCRs, even though most TCR sequences were rare.

The source is a man between 18 and 29 years old in good health and CMV-seropositive. The sequenced sample consisted of PBMCs.

The CDR3 nucleotides read TGTGCCAGCAGGGGCCCAGGGGAAAACTATGGCTACACCTTC. It translates to CASRGPGENYGYTF. This chain links TRBV2 with TRBJ1-2; possible D gene TRBD1, 6 bases. The V end lost 6 bases, the J end lost 2 bases, and 13 bases lay between the germline ends. Looked up from germline, CDR1 is SNHLY and CDR2 is FYNNEI. This CDR3 spans 14 amino acids.